The T cell receptor beta chain under discussion was sequenced for a study of blood T cell repertoires in COVID-19. Study overall: The United States, Italy and Spain were the sources of the acute and convalescent COVID-19 samples. In each case, the material was cDNA or gDNA derived from T cells, B-cell-depleted T cells, or PBMCs.

CDR3 size: 13 residues. The germline V gene has CDR1 MDHEN and CDR2 SYDVKM. The V and J ends lost 6 bases and 4 bases respectively, with 13 bases between them. Original handling: For nucleated cells, counts were estimated from reference gene primer amplification. Assay: immunoSEQ multiplex PCR; the TCRdb copy retains only in-frame clones and omits some. Clonal size and the V and J genes are those of that table, whereas D and trimming came from the DNA. This table has around 360,000 clones, around 87% appearing once. This TCR derives from a woman aged 25 to 39 with COVID-19, enrolled during active disease. This sequence joins TRBV28 and TRBJ2-7; no clear D. Sequences were obtained from peripheral blood. CDR3 nucleotides: TGTGCCAGCAGGAATCCTTTAACTTACGAGCAGTACTTC. Protein product: CASRNPLTYEQYF. The full variable domain, completed using reference TRBV28 and TRBJ2-7, is DVKVTQSSRYLVKRTGEKVFLECVQDMDHENMFWYRQDPGLGLRLIYFSYDVKMKEKGDIPEGYSVSREKKERFSLILESASTNQTSMYLCASRNPLTYEQYFGPGTRLTVT.